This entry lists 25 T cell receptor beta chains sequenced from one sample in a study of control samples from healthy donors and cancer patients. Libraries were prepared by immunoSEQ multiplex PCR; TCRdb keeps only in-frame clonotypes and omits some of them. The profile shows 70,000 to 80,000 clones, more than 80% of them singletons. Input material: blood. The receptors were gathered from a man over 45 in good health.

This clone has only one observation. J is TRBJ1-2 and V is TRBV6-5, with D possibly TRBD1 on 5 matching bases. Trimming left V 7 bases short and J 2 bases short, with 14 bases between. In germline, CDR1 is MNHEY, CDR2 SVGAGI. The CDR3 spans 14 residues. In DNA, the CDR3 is TGTGCCAGCATTCCGGGACCAAGAAACTATGGCTACACCTTC. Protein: CASIPGPRNYGYTF.

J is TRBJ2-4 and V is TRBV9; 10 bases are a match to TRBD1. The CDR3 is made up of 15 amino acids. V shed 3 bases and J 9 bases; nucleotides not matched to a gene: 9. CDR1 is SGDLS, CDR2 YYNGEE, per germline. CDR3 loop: CASSGQGARGRIQYF. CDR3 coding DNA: TGTGCCAGCAGCGGACAGGGGGCGCGGGGGCGCATTCAGTACTTC. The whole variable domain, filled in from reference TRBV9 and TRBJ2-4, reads DSGVTQTPKHLITATGQRVTLRCSPRSGDLSVYWYQQSLDQGLQFLIQYYNGEERAKGNILERFSAQQFPDLHSELNLSSLELGDSALYFCASSGQGARGRIQYFGAGTRLSVL.

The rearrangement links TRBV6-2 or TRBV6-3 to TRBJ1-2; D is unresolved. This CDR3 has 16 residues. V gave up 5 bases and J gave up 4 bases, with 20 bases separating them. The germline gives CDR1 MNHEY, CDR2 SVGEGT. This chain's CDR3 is CASSQTRTRGGYGYTF. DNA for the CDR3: TGTGCCAGCAGTCAGACAAGGACGCGAGGCGGCTATGGCTACACCTTC.

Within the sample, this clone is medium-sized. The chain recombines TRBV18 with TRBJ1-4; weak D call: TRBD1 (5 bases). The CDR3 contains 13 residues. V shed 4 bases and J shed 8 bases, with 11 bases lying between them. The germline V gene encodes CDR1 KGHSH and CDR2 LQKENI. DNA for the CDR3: TGTGCCAGCTCACGTGAAACAGGCGAAAAACTGTTTTTT. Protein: CASSRETGEKLFF.

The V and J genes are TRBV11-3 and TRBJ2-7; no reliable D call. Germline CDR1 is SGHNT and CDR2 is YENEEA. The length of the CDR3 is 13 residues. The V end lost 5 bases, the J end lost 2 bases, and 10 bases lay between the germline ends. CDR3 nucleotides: TGTGCCAGCAGCGCCACCGCCCCCTACGAGCAGTACTTC. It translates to CASSATAPYEQYF.

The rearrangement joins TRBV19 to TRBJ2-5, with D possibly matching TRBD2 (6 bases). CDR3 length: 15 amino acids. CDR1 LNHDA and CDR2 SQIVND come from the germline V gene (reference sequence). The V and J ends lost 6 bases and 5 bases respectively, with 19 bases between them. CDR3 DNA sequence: TGTGCCAGTAGGAAGGAGGGCAGCCCAAGGGAGACCCAGTACTTC. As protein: CASRKEGSPRETQYF.

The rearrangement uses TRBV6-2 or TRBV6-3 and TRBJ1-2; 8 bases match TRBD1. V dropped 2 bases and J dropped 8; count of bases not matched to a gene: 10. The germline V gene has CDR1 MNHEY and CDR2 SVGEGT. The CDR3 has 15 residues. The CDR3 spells CASSYADRGLYGYTF. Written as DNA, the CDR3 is TGTGCCAGCAGTTACGCCGACAGGGGATTATACGGCTACACCTTC.

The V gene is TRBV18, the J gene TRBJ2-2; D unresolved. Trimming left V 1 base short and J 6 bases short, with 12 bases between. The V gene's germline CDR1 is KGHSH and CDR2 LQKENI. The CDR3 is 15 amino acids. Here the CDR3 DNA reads TGTGCCAGCTCACCACTAGGGCCCAGTGCCGGGGAGCTGTTTTTT. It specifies CASSPLGPSAGELFF.

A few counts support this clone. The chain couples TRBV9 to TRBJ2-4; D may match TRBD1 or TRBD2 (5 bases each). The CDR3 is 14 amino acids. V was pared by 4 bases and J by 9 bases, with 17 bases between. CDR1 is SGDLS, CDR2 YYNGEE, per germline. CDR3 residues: CASSSSGTTRIQYF. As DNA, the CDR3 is TGTGCCAGCAGCTCCTCCGGGACGACTCGCATTCAGTACTTC.

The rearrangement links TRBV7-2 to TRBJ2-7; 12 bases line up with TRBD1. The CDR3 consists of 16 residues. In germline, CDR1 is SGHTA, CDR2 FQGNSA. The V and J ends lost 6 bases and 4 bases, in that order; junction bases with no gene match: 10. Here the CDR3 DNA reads TGTGCCAGCAGACCAGGGGGGACAGGGGGCTCATACGAGCAGTACTTC. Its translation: CASRPGGTGGSYEQYF.

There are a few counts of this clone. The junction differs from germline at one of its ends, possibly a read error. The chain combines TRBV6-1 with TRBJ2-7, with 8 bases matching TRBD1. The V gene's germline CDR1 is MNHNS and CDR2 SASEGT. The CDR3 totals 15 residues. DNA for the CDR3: TGTGCCAGCAGGGAAGCCGGGACAGGAGCCTACGAGCAGTACTTC. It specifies CASREAGTGAYEQYF.

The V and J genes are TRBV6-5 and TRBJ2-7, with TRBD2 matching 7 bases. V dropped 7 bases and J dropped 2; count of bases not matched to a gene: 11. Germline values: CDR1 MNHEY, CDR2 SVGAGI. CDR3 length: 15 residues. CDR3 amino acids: CASTQGGGPTYEQYF. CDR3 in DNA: TGTGCCAGCACCCAAGGCGGGGGACCTACCTACGAGCAGTACTTC.

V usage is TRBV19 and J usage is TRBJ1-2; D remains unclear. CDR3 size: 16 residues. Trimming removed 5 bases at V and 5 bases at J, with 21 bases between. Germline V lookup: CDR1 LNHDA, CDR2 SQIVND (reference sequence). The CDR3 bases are TGTGCCAGTAGTCTCCTCACCGGTCTGGGAGGATATGGCTACACCTTC. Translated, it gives CASSLLTGLGGYGYTF.

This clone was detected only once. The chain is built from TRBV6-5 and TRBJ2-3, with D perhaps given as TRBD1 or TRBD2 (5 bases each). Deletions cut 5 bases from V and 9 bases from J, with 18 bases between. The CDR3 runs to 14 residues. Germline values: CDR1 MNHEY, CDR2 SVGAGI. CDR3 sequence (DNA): TGTGCCAGCAGTACGGGCCCCCCCGGGGACACGCAGTATTTT. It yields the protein CASSTGPPGDTQYF.

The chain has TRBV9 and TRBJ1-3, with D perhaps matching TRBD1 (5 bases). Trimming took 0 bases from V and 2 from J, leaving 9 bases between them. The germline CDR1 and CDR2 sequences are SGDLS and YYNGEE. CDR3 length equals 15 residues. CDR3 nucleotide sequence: TGTGCCAGCAGCGTAGACCCGGGGGCTGGAAACACCATATATTTT. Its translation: CASSVDPGAGNTIYF.

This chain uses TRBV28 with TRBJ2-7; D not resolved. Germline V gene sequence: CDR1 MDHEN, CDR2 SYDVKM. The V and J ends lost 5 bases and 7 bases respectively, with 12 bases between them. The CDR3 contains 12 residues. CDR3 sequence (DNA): TGTGCCAGCAGTACCACGACGGAAGAGCAGTACTTC. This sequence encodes CASSTTTEEQYF.

The CDR3 loop is CSVEQGAGTF. The DNA of the CDR3 is TGCAGCGTTGAACAGGGGGCTGGTACCTTC. The rearrangement links TRBV29-1 to TRBJ1-2; 8 bases line up with TRBD1. Trimming cost V 2 bases and J 14 bases; bases outside gene matches: 4. The germline V gene has CDR1 SQVTM and CDR2 ANQGSEA. CDR3 size: 10 residues.

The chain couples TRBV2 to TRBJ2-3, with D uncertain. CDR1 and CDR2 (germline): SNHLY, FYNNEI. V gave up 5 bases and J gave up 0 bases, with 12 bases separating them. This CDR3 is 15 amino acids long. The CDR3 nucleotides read TGTGCCAGCAGTTCAGCACTCTCTAGCACAGATACGCAGTATTTT. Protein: CASSSALSSTDTQYF. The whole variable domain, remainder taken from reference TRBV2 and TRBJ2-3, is EPEVTQTPSHQVTQMGQEVILRCVPISNHLYFYWYRQILGQKVEFLVSFYNNEISEKSEIFDDQFSVERPDGSNFTLKIRSTKLEDSAMYFCASSSALSSTDTQYFGPGTRLTVL.

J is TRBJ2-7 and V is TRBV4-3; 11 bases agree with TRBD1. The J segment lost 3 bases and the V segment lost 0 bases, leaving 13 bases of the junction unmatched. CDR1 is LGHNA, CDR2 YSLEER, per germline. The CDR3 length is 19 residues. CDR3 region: CASSQDQAARGQGGYEQYF. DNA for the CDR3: TGCGCCAGCAGCCAAGATCAAGCGGCTCGGGGACAGGGGGGCTACGAGCAGTACTTC.

The DNA for the CDR3 is TGCGCCAGCAGCTTGGAAGGACACCAAGAGACCCAGTACTTC. Translating gives CASSLEGHQETQYF. The chain employs TRBV5-1 and TRBJ2-5; unclear D gene. The germline V gene has CDR1 SGHRS and CDR2 YFSETQ. The CDR3 consists of 14 residues. V dropped 0 bases and J dropped 0 bases, with 6 bases sitting between them. The variable domain in full, completed from reference TRBV5-1 and TRBJ2-5, reads KAGVTQTPRYLIKTRGQQVTLSCSPISGHRSVSWYQQTPGQGLQFLFEYFSETQRNKGNFPGRFSGRQFSNSRSEMNVSTLELGDSALYLCASSLEGHQETQYFGPGTRLLVL.

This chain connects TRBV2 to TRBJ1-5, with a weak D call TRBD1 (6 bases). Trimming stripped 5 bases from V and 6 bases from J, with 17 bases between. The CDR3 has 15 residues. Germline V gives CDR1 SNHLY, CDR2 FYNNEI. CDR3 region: CASSKEGGSGQPQHF. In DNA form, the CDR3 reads TGTGCCAGCAGTAAAGAGGGGGGAAGCGGTCAGCCCCAGCATTTT. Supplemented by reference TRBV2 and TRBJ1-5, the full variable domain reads EPEVTQTPSHQVTQMGQEVILRCVPISNHLYFYWYRQILGQKVEFLVSFYNNEISEKSEIFDDQFSVERPDGSNFTLKIRSTKLEDSAMYFCASSKEGGSGQPQHFGDGTRLSIL.

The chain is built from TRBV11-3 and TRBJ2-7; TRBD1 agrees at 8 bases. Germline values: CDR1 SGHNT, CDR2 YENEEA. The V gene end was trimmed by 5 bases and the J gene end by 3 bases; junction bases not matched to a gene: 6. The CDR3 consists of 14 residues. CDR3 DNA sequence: TGTGCCAGCAGCCACGCGACAGGGGACTACGAGCAGTACTTC. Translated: CASSHATGDYEQYF.

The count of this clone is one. The CDR3 nucleotides read TGCGCCAGCAGCCCGGGGCTCTCCTACAATGAGCAGTTCTTC. This sequence encodes CASSPGLSYNEQFF. This chain connects TRBV4-1 to TRBJ2-1, with D perhaps given as TRBD1 or TRBD2 (5 bases each). This CDR3 is 14 amino acids long. CDR1 and CDR2 (germline): MGHRA, YSYEKL. Trimming pared 4 bases from V and 0 bases from J, leaving 7 bases between.

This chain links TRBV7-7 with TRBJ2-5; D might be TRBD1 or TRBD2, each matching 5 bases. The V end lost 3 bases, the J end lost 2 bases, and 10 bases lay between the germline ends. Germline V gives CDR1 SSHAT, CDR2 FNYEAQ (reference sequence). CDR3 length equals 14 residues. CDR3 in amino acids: CASSFGAGQETQYF. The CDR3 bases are TGTGCCAGCAGCTTCGGGGCAGGTCAAGAGACCCAGTACTTC.

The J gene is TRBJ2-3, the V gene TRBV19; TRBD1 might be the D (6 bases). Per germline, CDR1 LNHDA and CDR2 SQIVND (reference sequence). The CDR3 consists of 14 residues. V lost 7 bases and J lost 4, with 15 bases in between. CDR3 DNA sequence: TGTGCCAGTACCTCGGACAGTTCGGCAGATACGCAGTATTTT. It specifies CASTSDSSADTQYF.